This T cell receptor (beta chain) was profiled in a study of cytomegalovirus exposure and HLA in healthy donors. Profiled with immunoSEQ multiplex PCR; TCRdb holds only in-frame clones, not every one. The sample consists of over 85,000 clones, roughly 88% of them appearing once. Source material: PBMCs. This receptor was identified in a woman aged 25 to 45 in good health and CMV-seropositive.

In DNA, the CDR3 is TGTGCCAGTGGGAGGGGCGGGGGCCCATACAATGAGCAGTTCTTC. It translates to CASGRGGGPYNEQFF. The chain is built from TRBV7-3 and TRBJ2-1; TRBD2 might be the D (7 bases). Germline loops: CDR1 SGHTA, CDR2 FQGTGA. Trimming left V 9 bases short and J 4 bases short, with 19 bases between. The CDR3 totals 15 residues.